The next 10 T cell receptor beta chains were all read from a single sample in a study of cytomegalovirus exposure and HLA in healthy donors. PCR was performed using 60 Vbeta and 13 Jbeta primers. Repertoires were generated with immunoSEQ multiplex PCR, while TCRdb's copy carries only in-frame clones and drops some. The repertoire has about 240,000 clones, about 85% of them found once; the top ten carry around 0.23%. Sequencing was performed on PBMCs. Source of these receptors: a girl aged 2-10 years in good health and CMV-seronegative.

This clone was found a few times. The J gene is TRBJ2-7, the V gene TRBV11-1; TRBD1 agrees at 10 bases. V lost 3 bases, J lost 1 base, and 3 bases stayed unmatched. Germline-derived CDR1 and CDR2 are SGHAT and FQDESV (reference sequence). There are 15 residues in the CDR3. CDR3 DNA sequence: TGTGCCAGCAGCTTCCGGGACAGGGGATCCTACGAGCAGTACTTC. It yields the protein CASSFRDRGSYEQYF. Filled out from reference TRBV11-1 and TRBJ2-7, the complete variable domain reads EAEVAQSPRYKITEKSQAVAFWCDPISGHATLYWYRQILGQGPELLVQFQDESVVDDSQLPKDRFSAERLKGVDSTLKIQPAELGDSAMYLCASSFRDRGSYEQYFGPGTRLTVT.

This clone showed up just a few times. CDR3 loop: CASSEQGAAVTEAFF. Here the CDR3 DNA reads TGTGCCAGCAGTGAACAGGGGGCAGCAGTCACTGAAGCTTTCTTT. V usage is TRBV2 and J usage is TRBJ1-1; TRBD1 matches at 8 bases. V lost 2 bases, J lost 4 bases, and 6 bases stayed unmatched. The CDR3 extends over 15 amino acids. The germline CDR1 and CDR2 sequences are SNHLY and FYNNEI. Filled out from reference TRBV2 and TRBJ1-1, the complete variable domain reads EPEVTQTPSHQVTQMGQEVILRCVPISNHLYFYWYRQILGQKVEFLVSFYNNEISEKSEIFDDQFSVERPDGSNFTLKIRSTKLEDSAMYFCASSEQGAAVTEAFFGQGTRLTVV.

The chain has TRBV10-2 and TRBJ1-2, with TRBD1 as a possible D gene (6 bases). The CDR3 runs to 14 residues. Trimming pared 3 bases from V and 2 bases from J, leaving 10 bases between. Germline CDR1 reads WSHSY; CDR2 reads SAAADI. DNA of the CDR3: TGCGCCAGCAGTGACCTGCAGGGGAACTATGGCTACACCTTC. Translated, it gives CASSDLQGNYGYTF.

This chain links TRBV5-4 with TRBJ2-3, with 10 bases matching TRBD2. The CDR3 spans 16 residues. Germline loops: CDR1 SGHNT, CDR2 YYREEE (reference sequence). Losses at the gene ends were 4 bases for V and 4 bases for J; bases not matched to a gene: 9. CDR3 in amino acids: CASSLDPSGGSDTQYF. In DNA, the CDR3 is TGTGCCAGCAGCCTGGACCCTAGCGGGGGATCAGATACGCAGTATTTT.

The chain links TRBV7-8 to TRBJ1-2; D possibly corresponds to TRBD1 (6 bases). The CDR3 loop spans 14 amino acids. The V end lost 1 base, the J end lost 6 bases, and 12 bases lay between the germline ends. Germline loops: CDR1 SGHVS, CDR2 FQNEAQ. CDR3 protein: CASSLEAGEDGYTF. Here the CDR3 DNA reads TGTGCCAGCAGCTTAGAGGCAGGGGAAGATGGCTACACCTTC. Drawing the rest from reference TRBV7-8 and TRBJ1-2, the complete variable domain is GAGVSQSPRYKVAKRGQDVALRCDPISGHVSLFWYQQALGQGPEFLTYFQNEAQLDKSGLPSDRFFAERPEGSVSTLKIQRTQQEDSAVYLCASSLEAGEDGYTFGSGTRLTVV.

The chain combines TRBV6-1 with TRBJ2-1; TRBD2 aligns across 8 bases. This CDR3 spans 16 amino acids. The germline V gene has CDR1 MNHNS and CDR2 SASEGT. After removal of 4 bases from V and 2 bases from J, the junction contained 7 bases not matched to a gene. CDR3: CASSAQIAGPYNEQFF. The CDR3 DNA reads TGTGCCAGCAGTGCCCAAATAGCGGGACCCTACAATGAGCAGTTCTTC.

CDR3 sequence (DNA): TGTGCCAGCAGCTTGGCCCGCGGGGGGGCTGGTGATACGCAGTATTTT. This gives the protein CASSLARGGAGDTQYF. The J gene is TRBJ2-3, the V gene TRBV7-9; 9 bases line up with TRBD2. The length of the CDR3 is 16 residues. With V trimmed by 3 bases and J by 6 bases, 10 bases remained unmatched. Per the germline V gene, CDR1 is SEHNR and CDR2 is FQNEAQ (reference sequence).

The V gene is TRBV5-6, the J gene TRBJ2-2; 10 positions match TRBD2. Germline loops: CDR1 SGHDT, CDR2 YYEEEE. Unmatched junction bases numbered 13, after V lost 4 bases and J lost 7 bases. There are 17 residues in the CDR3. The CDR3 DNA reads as TGTGCCAGCAGCGCGGGGCGCACTAGCGGGGCCTTCGGGGAGCTGTTTTTT. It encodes CASSAGRTSGAFGELFF.

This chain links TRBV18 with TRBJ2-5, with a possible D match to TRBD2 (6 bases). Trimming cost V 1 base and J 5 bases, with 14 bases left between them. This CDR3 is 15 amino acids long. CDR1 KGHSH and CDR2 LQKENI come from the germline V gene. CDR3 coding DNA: TGTGCCAGCTCACCACTACGGCGGAGCGGGGAGACCCAGTACTTC. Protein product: CASSPLRRSGETQYF.

The CDR3 spells CASSLRYDSPLEAFF. In nucleotides, the CDR3 is TGCGCCAGCAGCCTACGATATGACAGCCCCCTGGAAGCTTTCTTT. The chain couples TRBV5-1 to TRBJ1-1; the D gene is possibly TRBD1 (5 bases). CDR3 length: 15 residues. Trimming took 4 bases from V and 8 from J, leaving 21 bases between them. Germline V gene data show CDR1 as SGHRS and CDR2 as YFSETQ.